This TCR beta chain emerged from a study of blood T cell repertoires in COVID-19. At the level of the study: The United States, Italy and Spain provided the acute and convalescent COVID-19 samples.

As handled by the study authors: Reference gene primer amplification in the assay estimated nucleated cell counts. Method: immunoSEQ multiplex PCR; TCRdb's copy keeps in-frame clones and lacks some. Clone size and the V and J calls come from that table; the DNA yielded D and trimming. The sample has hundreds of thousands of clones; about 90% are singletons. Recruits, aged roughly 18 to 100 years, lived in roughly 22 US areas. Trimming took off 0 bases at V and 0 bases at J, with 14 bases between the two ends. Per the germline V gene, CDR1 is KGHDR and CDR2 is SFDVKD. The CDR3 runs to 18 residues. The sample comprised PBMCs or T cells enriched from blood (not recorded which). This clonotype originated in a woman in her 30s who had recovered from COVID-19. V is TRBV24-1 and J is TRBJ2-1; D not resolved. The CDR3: CATSDLQFWRSSYNEQFF. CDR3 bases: TGTGCCACCAGTGATTTGCAATTTTGGCGGTCCTCCTACAATGAGCAGTTCTTC.